These T cell receptor beta chains were read from a single sample in a study of control samples from healthy donors and cancer patients. The data were produced by immunoSEQ multiplex PCR, yet TCRdb's version contains in-frame clones alone and is incomplete. The sample consists of roughly 120,000 clones, approximately 90% of them appearing once. Sequenced material: blood. These receptors were collected from a woman younger than 30 in good health. The CDR3 runs from the conserved cysteine through the conserved F or W. D genes are given only for firm matches. Clone size is shown for a subset of rows, as once, few, many or a class of expanded clone.

d_call j_call clone_size v_call cdr3_nt cdr3_aa
. TRBJ2-2 . TRBV4-2 TGTGCCAGCAGCCAAGAGGGCTGGGGGTCTGGGGAGCTGTTTTTT CASSQEGWGSGELFF
. TRBJ1-2 . TRBV2 TGTGCCAGCAGTCTTAACAGGGATGGCTACACCTTC CASSLNRDGYTF
. TRBJ2-3 . TRBV7-6 TGTGCCAGCAGCTTGGGAGGAAATACGCAGTATTTT CASSLGGNTQYF
TRBD2 TRBJ2-1 . TRBV5-1 TGCGCCAGCAGTACTAGCGGCAGCTCCTACAATGAGCAGTTCTTC CASSTSGSSYNEQFF
. TRBJ2-7 . TRBV28 TGTGCCATCCGACAGGCGAGCTCCTACGAGCAGTACTTC CAIRQASSYEQYF
. TRBJ1-2 . TRBV10-2 TGCGCCAGCACCGAGGGATCTACTTCCGATGGCTACACCTTC CASTEGSTSDGYTF
TRBD1 TRBJ1-6 . TRBV6-5 TGTGCCAGCAGTTACTCAGGGACAGGGAATTCACCCCTCCACTTT CASSYSGTGNSPLHF
TRBD2 TRBJ2-2 . TRBV7-9 TGTGCCAGCAGCTTAGGAGGGACTAGCGGGAGTTCCGGGGAGCTGTTTTTT CASSLGGTSGSSGELFF
TRBD2 TRBJ2-7 once TRBV27 TGTGCCAGCAGGGTGGGAGGGTCTATACTCGAGCAGTACTTC CASRVGGSILEQYF
TRBD2 TRBJ2-2 . TRBV7-3 TGTGCCAGCAGCTTTACCGGGACTAGCGGGGGGGCCCGAACCGGGGAGCTGTTTTTT CASSFTGTSGGARTGELFF
. TRBJ2-3 few TRBV28 TGTGCCAGCAGTTCCTCCCGCCGGGCTTACGGGAATACGCAGTATTTT CASSSSRRAYGNTQYF
TRBD1 TRBJ1-2 . TRBV7-9 TGTGCCAGCAGTCGAACCGGGACAGGAGCTAACTATGGCTACACCTTC CASSRTGTGANYGYTF
. TRBJ2-7 . TRBV19 TGTGCCAGTAGCCCCCAGAGGAACGAGCAGTACTTC CASSPQRNEQYF
TRBD1 TRBJ1-5 . TRBV9 TGTGCCAGCAGTACCGGACAGGTGAATCAGCCCCAGCATTTT CASSTGQVNQPQHF
TRBD2 TRBJ2-1 once TRBV7-3 TGTGCCAGCAGCTTAACCTCTAGCGGGAACTCCTACAATGAGCAGTTCTTC CASSLTSSGNSYNEQFF